The T cell receptor (beta chain) described here comes from a study of T cell repertoires in cytomegalovirus infection. Study context: Matching HLA type, along with CMV infection, was indicated by public TCR beta signatures.

General study findings and limits: Individuals carrying CMV plus the relevant HLA were identified by cumulative frequency of public TCR beta families. Dominating the ex vivo response were TCR beta clonotypes that were CMV-specific and HLA-C-restricted.

V was cut by 3 bases and J by 13 bases, with 11 bases left in between. The CDR3 is made up of 11 amino acids. Germline CDR1 and CDR2: SGHTA and FQGNSA. TCRdb re-called the reads through MiXCR, storing one row per CDR3 protein. The sample shows a few hundred thousand distinct CDR3 sequences, over 7.5% of them seen only once. This clonotype has a count of ten or more. The antigen is undetermined. The sequence came from a human donor in good health (CMV status not recorded). Some clones in this sample may be carry-over from other donors' samples. Sequenced: PBMCs. The chain has TRBV7-2 and TRBJ2-3; D remains ambiguous. The CDR3 bases are TGTGCCAGCAGCTTCTCGGAGTGGGAGTATTTT. This sequence encodes CASSFSEWEYF.